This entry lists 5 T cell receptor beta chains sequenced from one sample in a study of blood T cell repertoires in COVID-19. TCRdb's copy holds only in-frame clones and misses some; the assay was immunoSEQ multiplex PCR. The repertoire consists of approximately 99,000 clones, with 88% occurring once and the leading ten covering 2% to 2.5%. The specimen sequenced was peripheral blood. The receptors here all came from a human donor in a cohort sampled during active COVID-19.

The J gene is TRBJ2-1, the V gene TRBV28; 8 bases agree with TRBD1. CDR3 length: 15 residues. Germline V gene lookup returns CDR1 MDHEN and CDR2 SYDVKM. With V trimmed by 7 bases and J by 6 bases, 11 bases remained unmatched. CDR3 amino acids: CASNSGTGTGNEQFF. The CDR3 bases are TGTGCCAGCAATTCGGGGACCGGGACAGGCAATGAGCAGTTCTTC.

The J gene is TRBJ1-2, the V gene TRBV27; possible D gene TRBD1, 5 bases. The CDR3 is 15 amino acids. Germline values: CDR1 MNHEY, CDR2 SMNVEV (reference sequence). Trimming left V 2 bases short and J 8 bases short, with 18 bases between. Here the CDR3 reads CASSLLRDYPLGYTF. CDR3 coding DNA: TGTGCCAGCAGTTTACTTCGGGACTACCCTTTGGGCTACACCTTC.

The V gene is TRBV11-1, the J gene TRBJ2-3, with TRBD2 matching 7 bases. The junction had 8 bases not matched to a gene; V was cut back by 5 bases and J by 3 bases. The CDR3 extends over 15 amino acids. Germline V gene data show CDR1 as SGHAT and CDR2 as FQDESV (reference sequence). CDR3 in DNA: TGTGCCAGCAGCCTCCAGCGGGAATCGACAGATACGCAGTATTTT. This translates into CASSLQRESTDTQYF. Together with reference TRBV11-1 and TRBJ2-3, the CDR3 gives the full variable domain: EAEVAQSPRYKITEKSQAVAFWCDPISGHATLYWYRQILGQGPELLVQFQDESVVDDSQLPKDRFSAERLKGVDSTLKIQPAELGDSAMYLCASSLQRESTDTQYFGPGTRLTVL.

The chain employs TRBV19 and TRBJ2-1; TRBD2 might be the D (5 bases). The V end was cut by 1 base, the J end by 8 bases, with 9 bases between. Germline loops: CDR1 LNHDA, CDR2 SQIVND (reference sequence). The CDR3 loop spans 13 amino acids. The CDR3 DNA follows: TGTGCCAGTAGTATAGGCGTCGGGGATGAGCAGTTCTTC. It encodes CASSIGVGDEQFF.

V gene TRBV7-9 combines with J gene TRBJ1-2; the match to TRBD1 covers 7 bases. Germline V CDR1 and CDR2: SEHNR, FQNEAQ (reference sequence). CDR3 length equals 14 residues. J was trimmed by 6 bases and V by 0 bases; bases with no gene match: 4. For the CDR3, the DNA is TGTGCCAGCAGCTTAGCCGAGACAGGGCATGGCTACACCTTC. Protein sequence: CASSLAETGHGYTF.